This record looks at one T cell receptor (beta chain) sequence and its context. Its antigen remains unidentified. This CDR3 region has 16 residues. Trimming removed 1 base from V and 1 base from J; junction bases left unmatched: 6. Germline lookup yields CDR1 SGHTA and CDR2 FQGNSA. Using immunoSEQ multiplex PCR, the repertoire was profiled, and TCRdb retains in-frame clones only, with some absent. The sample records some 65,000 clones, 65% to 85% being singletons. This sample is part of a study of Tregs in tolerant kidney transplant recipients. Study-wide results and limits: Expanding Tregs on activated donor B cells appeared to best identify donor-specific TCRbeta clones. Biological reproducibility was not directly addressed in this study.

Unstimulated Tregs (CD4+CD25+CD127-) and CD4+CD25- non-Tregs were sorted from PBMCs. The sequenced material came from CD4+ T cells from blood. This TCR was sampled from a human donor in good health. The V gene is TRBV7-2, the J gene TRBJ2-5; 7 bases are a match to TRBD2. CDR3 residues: CASSLGAGRIQETQYF. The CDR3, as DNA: TGTGCCAGCAGCTTAGGAGCGGGGCGTATCCAAGAGACCCAGTACTTC.